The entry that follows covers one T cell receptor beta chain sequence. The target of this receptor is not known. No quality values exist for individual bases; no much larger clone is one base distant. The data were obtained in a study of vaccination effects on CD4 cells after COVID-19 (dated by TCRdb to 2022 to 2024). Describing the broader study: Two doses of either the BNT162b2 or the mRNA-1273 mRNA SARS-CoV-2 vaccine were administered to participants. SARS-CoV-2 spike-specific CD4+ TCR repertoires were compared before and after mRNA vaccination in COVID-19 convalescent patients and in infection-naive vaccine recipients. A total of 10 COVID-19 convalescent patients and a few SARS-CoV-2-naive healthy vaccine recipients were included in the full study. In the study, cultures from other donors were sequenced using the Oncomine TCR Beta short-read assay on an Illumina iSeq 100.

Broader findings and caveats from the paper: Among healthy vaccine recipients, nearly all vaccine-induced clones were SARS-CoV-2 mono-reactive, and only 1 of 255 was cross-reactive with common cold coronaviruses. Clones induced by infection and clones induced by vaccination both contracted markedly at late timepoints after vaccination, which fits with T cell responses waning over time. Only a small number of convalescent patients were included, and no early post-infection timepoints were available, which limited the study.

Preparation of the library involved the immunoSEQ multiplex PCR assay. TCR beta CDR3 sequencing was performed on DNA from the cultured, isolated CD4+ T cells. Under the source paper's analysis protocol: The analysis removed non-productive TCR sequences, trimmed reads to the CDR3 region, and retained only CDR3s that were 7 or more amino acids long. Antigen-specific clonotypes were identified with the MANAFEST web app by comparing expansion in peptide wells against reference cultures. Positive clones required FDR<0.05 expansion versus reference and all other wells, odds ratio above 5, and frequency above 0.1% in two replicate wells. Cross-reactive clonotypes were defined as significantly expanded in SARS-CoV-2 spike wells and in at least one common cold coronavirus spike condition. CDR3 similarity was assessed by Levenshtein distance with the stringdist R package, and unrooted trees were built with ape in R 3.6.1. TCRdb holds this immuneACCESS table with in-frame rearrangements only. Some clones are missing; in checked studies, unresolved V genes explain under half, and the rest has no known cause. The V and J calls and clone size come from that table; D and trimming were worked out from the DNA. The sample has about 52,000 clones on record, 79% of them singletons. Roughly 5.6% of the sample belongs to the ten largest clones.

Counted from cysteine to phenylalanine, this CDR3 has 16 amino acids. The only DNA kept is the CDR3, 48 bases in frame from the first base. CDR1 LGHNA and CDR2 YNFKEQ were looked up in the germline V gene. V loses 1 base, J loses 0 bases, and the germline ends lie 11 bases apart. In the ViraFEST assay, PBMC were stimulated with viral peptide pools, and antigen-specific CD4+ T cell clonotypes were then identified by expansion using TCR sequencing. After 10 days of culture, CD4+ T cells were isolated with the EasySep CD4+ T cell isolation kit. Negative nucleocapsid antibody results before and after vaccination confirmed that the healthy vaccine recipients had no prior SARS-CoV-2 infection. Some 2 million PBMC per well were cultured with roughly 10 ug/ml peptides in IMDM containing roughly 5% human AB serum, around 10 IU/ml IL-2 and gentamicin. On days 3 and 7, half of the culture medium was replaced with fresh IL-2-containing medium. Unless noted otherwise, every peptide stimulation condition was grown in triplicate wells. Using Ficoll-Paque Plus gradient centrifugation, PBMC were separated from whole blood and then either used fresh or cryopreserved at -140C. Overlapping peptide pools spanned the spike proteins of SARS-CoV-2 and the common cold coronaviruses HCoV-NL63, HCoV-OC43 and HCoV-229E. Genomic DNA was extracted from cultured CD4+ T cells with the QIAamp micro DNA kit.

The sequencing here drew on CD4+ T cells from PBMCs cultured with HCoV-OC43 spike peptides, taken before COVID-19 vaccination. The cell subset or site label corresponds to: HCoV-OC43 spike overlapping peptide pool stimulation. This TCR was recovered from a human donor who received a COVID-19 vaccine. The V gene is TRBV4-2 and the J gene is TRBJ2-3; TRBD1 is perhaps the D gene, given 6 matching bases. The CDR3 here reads CASSQATGPSTDTQYF. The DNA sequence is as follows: TGTGCCAGCAGCCAAGCTACAGGGCCCAGCACAGATACGCAGTATTTT.